Presented here are 17 T cell receptor beta chains from one specimen sequenced in a study of T cell changes during pregnancy in multiple sclerosis. Produced via immunoSEQ multiplex PCR; TCRdb's table is partial and in-frame only. Here the sample spans about 85,000 clones, more than 85% being singletons. Sequenced here: peripheral blood, sampled in the first trimester of pregnancy. The receptors shown here come from a female donor with multiple sclerosis, enrolled in a pregnancy study.

The CDR3 DNA reads TGTGCCAGCAGCGTAGATTTAGTGAACACTGAAGCTTTCTTT. Protein sequence: CASSVDLVNTEAFF. This chain joins TRBV9 and TRBJ1-1; no definite D call. This CDR3 spans 14 amino acids. V shed 0 bases and J shed 0 bases, with 6 bases lying between them. Germline V CDR1 and CDR2: SGDLS, YYNGEE.

The chain combines TRBV5-4 with TRBJ1-1; D ambiguous. CDR1 and CDR2 (germline): SGHNT, YYREEE (reference sequence). V shed 0 bases and J shed 6 bases, with 9 bases lying between them. The CDR3 is 13 amino acids. The DNA of the CDR3 is TGTGCCAGCAGCTTGGAACAAAAACCTGAAGCTTTCTTT. Residues: CASSLEQKPEAFF.

V is TRBV19 and J is TRBJ1-5; perhaps TRBD1 as D (5 bases). CDR1 LNHDA and CDR2 SQIVND come from the germline V gene (reference sequence). Trimming took off 5 bases at V and 5 bases at J, with 10 bases between the two ends. The CDR3 consists of 13 residues. The CDR3 bases are TGTGCCAGTAGTCGCGCGGGGGATCAGCCCCAGCATTTT. Translated, it gives CASSRAGDQPQHF.

The chain's CDR3 is CASAIPGQGAYEQYF. The CDR3 nucleotides read TGTGCCAGTGCTATACCGGGACAGGGGGCCTACGAGCAGTACTTC. The V call is TRBV19, the J call TRBJ2-7, with 11 bases aligning to TRBD1. V shed 8 bases and J 2 bases; nucleotides not matched to a gene: 8. CDR1 LNHDA and CDR2 SQIVND come from the germline V gene (reference sequence). The CDR3 runs to 15 residues.

This clone has more than one count but fewer than ten. V gene TRBV27 combines with J gene TRBJ2-7; a possible D gene is TRBD1 (6 bases). The CDR3 is made up of 14 amino acids. Germline V gene lookup returns CDR1 MNHEY and CDR2 SMNVEV (reference sequence). Trimming removed 10 bases from V and 3 bases from J, with 19 bases in between. CDR3 nucleotide sequence: TGTGCCACCAAGCCAGGGGTCCTTAGCTACGAGCAGTACTTC. Protein: CATKPGVLSYEQYF.

The rearrangement links TRBV7-6 to TRBJ1-3, with no clear D. The CDR3 contains 14 residues. The V end was cut by 8 bases, the J end by 0 bases, with 11 bases between. Looked up from germline, CDR1 is SGHVS and CDR2 is FNYEAQ. CDR3 amino acids: CASGGILSGNTIYF. As DNA, the CDR3 is TGTGCCAGCGGAGGGATACTCTCTGGAAACACCATATATTTT.

The chain uses TRBV11-2 and TRBJ2-7; possibly TRBD1 for D (6 bases). CDR3 length: 14 residues. V lost 5 bases to trimming and J lost 0 bases, with 11 bases between them. In germline, CDR1 is SGHAT, CDR2 FQNNGV. As DNA, the CDR3 is TGTGCCAGCAGCGAGACAGGTATCTCCTACGAGCAGTACTTC. It specifies CASSETGISYEQYF.

The CDR3 DNA sequence: TGTGCCAGCAGCTTAGGCCAGGGGAAGTACCAAGAGACCCAGTACTTC. It is translated as CASSLGQGKYQETQYF. This sequence joins TRBV11-3 and TRBJ2-5, with a possible D match to TRBD1 (6 bases). CDR1 and CDR2 (germline): SGHNT, YENEEA. The length of the CDR3 is 16 residues. Trimming cost V 1 base and J 0 bases, with 12 bases left between them.

The rearrangement joins TRBV5-1 to TRBJ1-2, with a tentative D call TRBD1 (5 bases). Looked up from germline, CDR1 is SGHRS and CDR2 is YFSETQ. This CDR3 is 14 amino acids long. Trimming took off 1 base at V and 8 bases at J, with 15 bases between the two ends. The CDR3 DNA sequence: TGCGCCAGCAGCTTGACCATTGGACAAGAAGGCTACACCTTC. Residues: CASSLTIGQEGYTF.

The chain joins TRBV11-2 to TRBJ2-5, with 7 bases aligning to TRBD1. V shed 1 base and J 4 bases; nucleotides not matched to a gene: 9. The CDR3 has 16 amino acids. Germline CDR1 and CDR2: SGHAT and FQNNGV. CDR3 nucleotide sequence: TGTGCCAGCAGCTTAGTTTTGGCAGGGGGTGGAGAGACCCAGTACTTC. Protein sequence: CASSLVLAGGGETQYF.

The V and J genes are TRBV4-3 and TRBJ2-2; 8 nucleotides agree with TRBD1. Germline CDR1 and CDR2: LGHNA and YSLEER. The CDR3 contains 17 residues. V was clipped by 0 bases and J by 7 bases; unmatched bases: 10. The DNA for the CDR3 is TGCGCCAGCAGCCAAGACTTGGACAGGGAGAAAGGCGGGGAGCTGTTTTTT. It translates to CASSQDLDREKGGELFF.

The chain employs TRBV27 and TRBJ2-1, with a weak D call TRBD2 (5 bases). Trimming shortened V by 5 bases and J by 6 bases, and 11 bases separated the two germline ends. The germline V gene encodes CDR1 MNHEY and CDR2 SMNVEV (reference sequence). This CDR3 has 13 amino acids. The CDR3 region is CASSHRGSNEQFF. The CDR3 coding sequence is TGTGCCAGCAGTCACCGGGGTAGCAATGAGCAGTTCTTC.

J is TRBJ2-7 and V is TRBV5-1; D unresolved. Germline CDR1 reads SGHRS; CDR2 reads YFSETQ. V was clipped by 3 bases and J by 2 bases, with 6 bases between them. The CDR3 has 12 residues. CDR3 protein: CASSSGTYEQYF. CDR3 DNA: TGCGCCAGCAGCTCAGGAACCTACGAGCAGTACTTC.

The gene calls are TRBV28 and TRBJ1-1; D ambiguous. Trimming cost V 1 base and J 0 bases, with 9 bases left between them. The CDR3 covers 15 residues. Germline V gene lookup returns CDR1 MDHEN and CDR2 SYDVKM. In nucleotides, the CDR3 is TGTGCCAGCAGTTTATATAGGAGTATGAACACTGAAGCTTTCTTT. This codes for CASSLYRSMNTEAFF.

This chain joins TRBV7-3 and TRBJ2-3; maybe TRBD2 (5 bases). Germline loops: CDR1 SGHTA, CDR2 FQGTGA. The length of the CDR3 is 15 residues. Trimming took off 1 base at V and 4 bases at J, with 12 bases between the two ends. In DNA form, the CDR3 reads TGTGCCAGCAGCTTAATATGGGGAGCCCCAGATACGCAGTATTTT. Its protein is CASSLIWGAPDTQYF.

This clone was seen only a few times. V is TRBV7-6 and J is TRBJ1-5; D not certain. CDR1 SGHVS and CDR2 FNYEAQ come from the germline V gene. The CDR3 runs to 15 residues. Between the trimmed V and J ends, which lost 3 bases and 3 bases, there was a span of 12 bases. As DNA, the CDR3 is TGTGCCAGCAGCTTCCTCAGGCCCCTCAATCAGCCCCAGCATTTT. Protein sequence: CASSFLRPLNQPQHF. The full variable domain, rest sourced from reference TRBV7-6 and TRBJ1-5, is GAGVSQSPRYKVTKRGQDVALRCDPISGHVSLYWYRQALGQGPEFLTYFNYEAQQDKSGLPNDRFSAERPEGSISTLTIQRTEQRDSAMYRCASSFLRPLNQPQHFGDGTRLSIL.

The V gene is TRBV9, the J gene TRBJ1-1; 8 bases agree with TRBD1. CDR1 and CDR2 from the germline V gene are SGDLS and YYNGEE. There are 15 residues in the CDR3. J gave up 4 bases and V 4 bases, and 9 bases lay outside the gene matches. CDR3 sequence (DNA): TGTGCCAGCAGCCACCGACAGGGGAGCGTCACTGAAGCTTTCTTT. Translation gives CASSHRQGSVTEAFF.